This passage covers 29 T cell receptor beta chains from one sample sequenced in a study of T cell responses to AZD1222 COVID-19 vaccine. Using immunoSEQ multiplex PCR, the repertoire was profiled, and TCRdb retains in-frame clones only, with some absent. The sample yields about 96,000 clones, 85% to 90% seen once. The sample here was peripheral blood, taken on day 0 of AZD1222 vaccination. The receptors originated from an adult in good health.

The J gene is TRBJ2-4, the V gene TRBV11-3, with 10 bases that match TRBD2. The CDR3 is 16 residues long. Per the germline V gene, CDR1 is SGHNT and CDR2 is YENEEA. Losses at the gene ends were 4 bases for V and 6 bases for J; bases not matched to a gene: 9. CDR3 amino acids: CASSSSLAGVRNIQYF. The CDR3 region has the DNA TGTGCCAGCAGCTCCTCGCTAGCGGGAGTTAGAAACATTCAGTACTTC.

The chain is built from TRBV30 and TRBJ1-6, with D hard to call. The V gene's germline CDR1 is GTSNPN and CDR2 SVGIG (reference sequence). Trimming took off 5 bases at V and 7 bases at J, with 6 bases between the two ends. This CDR3 is 11 amino acids long. CDR3: CAWGRNSPLHF. The CDR3 DNA reads TGTGCCTGGGGACGGAATTCACCCCTCCACTTT.

The rearrangement joins TRBV27 to TRBJ1-2, with D unclear. Germline-derived CDR1 and CDR2 are MNHEY and SMNVEV (reference sequence). CDR3 length: 9 residues. The V end was cut by 6 bases, the J end by 7 bases, with 3 bases between. CDR3 in amino acids: CASRPGYTF. The CDR3 DNA is TGTGCCAGCAGACCTGGCTACACCTTC.

The chain employs TRBV5-1 and TRBJ2-5, with 9 bases lining up with TRBD2. V lost 1 base, J lost 4 bases, and 8 bases stayed unmatched. Germline-derived CDR1 and CDR2 are SGHRS and YFSETQ. The CDR3 is made up of 16 amino acids. CDR3 region: CASSLLPGGGGETQYF. CDR3 nucleotides: TGCGCCAGCAGCTTGCTTCCGGGCGGGGGGGGAGAGACCCAGTACTTC.

The gene calls are TRBV11-2 and TRBJ2-7; D not resolved. V lost 1 base and J 6 bases, leaving 13 bases between the germline ends. The CDR3 runs to 14 residues. The V gene's germline CDR1 is SGHAT and CDR2 FQNNGV. The CDR3 DNA sequence: TGTGCCAGCAGCTTAGTGGCCGGCTCTGTCGAGCAGTACTTC. Its protein product is CASSLVAGSVEQYF.

V and J are TRBV6-2 or TRBV6-3 and TRBJ1-2, with TRBD1 identical over 7 bases. The V segment lost 2 bases and the J segment 4 bases; nucleotides outside the gene matches: 1. Germline lookup yields CDR1 MNHEY and CDR2 SVGEGT. The CDR3 runs 13 residues. In DNA, the CDR3 is TGTGCCAGCAGTTACGAGGGGGCCTATGGCTACACCTTC. Residues: CASSYEGAYGYTF.

This chain uses TRBV7-2 with TRBJ1-1; 7 bases fit TRBD1. V was clipped by 3 bases and J by 10 bases; unmatched bases: 14. CDR1 and CDR2 from the germline V gene are SGHTA and FQGNSA. The CDR3 spans 15 residues. CDR3 amino acids: CASSFSPGQSLGAFF. The CDR3 bases are TGTGCCAGCAGCTTTTCTCCGGGACAGAGTTTAGGAGCTTTCTTT.

The chain joins TRBV24-1 to TRBJ2-7, with 8 bases aligning to TRBD2. Germline CDR1 KGHDR, CDR2 SFDVKD. With 7 bases clipped from V and 6 bases from J, the junction kept 10 bases outside the gene matches. CDR3 length equals 14 residues. The CDR3 loop is CATSPGGTRFEQYF. The CDR3 coding sequence is TGTGCCACCAGCCCCGGGGGGACTAGGTTCGAGCAGTACTTC.

A few counts support this clone. The rearrangement uses TRBV28 and TRBJ2-1, with TRBD2 identical over 11 bases. The CDR3 runs to 19 residues. Germline V gene sequence: CDR1 MDHEN, CDR2 SYDVKM. V gave up 0 bases and J gave up 2 bases; unmatched junction bases: 9. The chain's CDR3 is CASSLWSSGRGAAYNEQFF. CDR3 in DNA: TGTGCCAGCAGTTTATGGAGTAGCGGGAGGGGTGCCGCCTACAATGAGCAGTTCTTC.

In this sample, this clone turned up a few times. The V and J genes are TRBV28 and TRBJ2-7; D gene uncertain. Trimming took off 6 bases at V and 2 bases at J, with 17 bases between the two ends. This CDR3 comprises 15 residues. Germline CDR1 and CDR2: MDHEN and SYDVKM. The CDR3 nucleotides read TGTGCCAGCAGCCTTCCCAACTTCAACCCCTACGAGCAGTACTTC. Its translation: CASSLPNFNPYEQYF.

The chain recombines TRBV30 with TRBJ2-2; 7 bases line up with TRBD2. Germline CDR1 and CDR2: GTSNPN and SVGIG (reference sequence). The CDR3 totals 14 residues. With 4 bases clipped from V and 4 bases from J, the junction kept 6 bases outside the gene matches. The CDR3 coding sequence is TGTGCCTGGACCCGGGGGAGGGTCACCGGGGAGCTGTTTTTT. Residues: CAWTRGRVTGELFF. The variable domain in full, with the rest retrieved from reference TRBV30 and TRBJ2-2, is SQTIHQWPATLVQPVGSPLSLECTVEGTSNPNLYWYRQAAGRGLQLLFYSVGIGQISSEVPQNLSASRPQDRQFILSSKKLLLSDSGFYLCAWTRGRVTGELFFGEGSRLTVL.

The chain combines TRBV5-1 with TRBJ1-2, with 9 nucleotides matching TRBD1. Germline assignment: CDR1 SGHRS and CDR2 YFSETQ. The V and J ends lost 4 bases and 8 bases, in that order; junction bases with no gene match: 15. This CDR3 is 16 amino acids long. For the CDR3, the DNA is TGCGCCAGCAGCAGAAGGCCGGGACAGGGAGTTAGCGGCTACACCTTC. Amino acids: CASSRRPGQGVSGYTF.

The V gene is TRBV30, the J gene TRBJ2-7; a weak D match, TRBD2 (6 bases). The V and J ends lost 2 bases and 2 bases respectively, with 7 bases between them. This CDR3 contains 12 residues. The V gene's germline CDR1 is GTSNPN and CDR2 SVGIG (reference sequence). CDR3 in amino acids: CAWSRTTYEQYF. The CDR3 coding sequence is TGTGCCTGGAGTAGGACTACCTACGAGCAGTACTTC.

This clone was observed a few times. The rearrangement uses TRBV7-8 and TRBJ2-2, with TRBD2 matching 7 bases. The CDR3 totals 16 residues. Germline values: CDR1 SGHVS, CDR2 FQNEAQ. J was trimmed by 5 bases and V by 2 bases; bases with no gene match: 8. The CDR3 sequence: CASSLPLAAGTGELFF. The CDR3 DNA follows: TGTGCCAGCAGCTTACCCCTAGCGGCGGGGACCGGGGAGCTGTTTTTT.

V is TRBV7-9 and J is TRBJ2-5, with D possibly TRBD1 on 6 matching bases. Trimming took off 4 bases at V and 4 bases at J, with 10 bases between the two ends. The V gene's germline CDR1 is SEHNR and CDR2 FQNEAQ (reference sequence). The CDR3 spans 13 residues. The CDR3 reads CASSSAGAETQYF. CDR3 nucleotide sequence: TGTGCCAGCAGCTCCGCAGGGGCAGAGACCCAGTACTTC.

This sequence joins TRBV14 and TRBJ2-7, with D possibly TRBD2 on 5 matching bases. The CDR3 has 15 amino acids. V was trimmed by 4 bases and J by 3 bases, leaving 16 bases between them. From germline, CDR1 is SGHDN and CDR2 FVKESK. CDR3 residues: CASSRRVGGDYEQYF. The CDR3 DNA reads TGTGCCAGCAGCCGGCGGGTAGGCGGCGACTACGAGCAGTACTTC.

This chain connects TRBV21-1 to TRBJ1-5. TRBV21-1 is annotated as a pseudogene. The CDR3 length is 17 residues. In nucleotides, the CDR3 is TGTGCCAGCAGCAAAGCTTCCGGGACGGTTAGCAATCAGCCCCAGCATTTT. Translated, it gives CASSKASGTVSNQPQHF.

Here the CDR3 reads CATSDSRTSGEEQFF. The CDR3 DNA sequence: TGTGCCACCAGTGATTCTAGGACCTCCGGGGAGGAGCAGTTCTTC. V and J are TRBV24-1 and TRBJ2-1; possible D gene TRBD2, 5 bases. Trimming shortened V by 2 bases and J by 10 bases, and 17 bases separated the two germline ends. The CDR3 spans 15 residues. Germline assignment: CDR1 KGHDR and CDR2 SFDVKD.

The chain couples TRBV5-4 to TRBJ2-1; TRBD2 matches 12 bases. V was clipped by 4 bases and J by 1 base; unmatched bases: 6. CDR1 SGHNT and CDR2 YYREEE come from the germline V gene (reference sequence). The CDR3 runs 17 residues. The CDR3 DNA is TGTGCCAGCAGCAAGGGACTAGCGGGCCAATCCTACAATGAGCAGTTCTTC. It encodes CASSKGLAGQSYNEQFF.

The J gene is TRBJ2-2, the V gene TRBV7-9; D is perhaps TRBD2 (5 bases). CDR3 length equals 15 residues. CDR1 and CDR2 (germline): SEHNR, FQNEAQ (reference sequence). The V gene lost 5 bases and the J gene lost 3 bases, with 13 bases spanning the gap. This CDR3 reads CASSPAGPDTGELFF. CDR3 bases: TGTGCCAGCAGCCCCGCGGGTCCGGACACCGGGGAGCTGTTTTTT.

A note on this clone: Other DNA sequences within the sample encode an identical CDR3. The chain recombines TRBV5-1 with TRBJ2-1; TRBD2 aligns across 8 bases. Germline values: CDR1 SGHRS, CDR2 YFSETQ. The CDR3 runs 15 residues. The junction had 2 bases not matched to a gene; V was cut back by 3 bases and J by 0 bases. In DNA form, the CDR3 reads TGCGCCAGCAGCTCTGCGGGAGGCTCCTACAATGAGCAGTTCTTC. Encoded protein: CASSSAGGSYNEQFF.

The chain has TRBV12-3 or TRBV12-4 and TRBJ1-1; TRBD1 matches at 8 bases. J gave up 4 bases and V 10 bases, and 8 bases lay outside the gene matches. This CDR3 is 13 amino acids long. The CDR3 protein is CANGQGGGTEAFF. The CDR3, as DNA: TGTGCCAACGGACAGGGCGGGGGCACTGAAGCTTTCTTT.

V usage is TRBV20-1 and J usage is TRBJ1-1, with a possible D match to TRBD1 (6 bases). Germline CDR1 reads DFQATT; CDR2 reads SNEGSKA (reference sequence). Trimming stripped 3 bases from V and 1 base from J, with 9 bases between. The CDR3 runs to 13 residues. CDR3 sequence reads: CSASGGGNTEAFF. The DNA for the CDR3 is TGCAGTGCTAGTGGAGGGGGGAACACTGAAGCTTTCTTT.

The chain joins TRBV10-3 to TRBJ2-7, with TRBD1 matching over 7 bases. The V gene's germline CDR1 is ENHRY and CDR2 SYGVKD. After removal of 6 bases from V and 3 bases from J, the junction contained 8 bases not matched to a gene. The CDR3 covers 14 residues. The CDR3: CAIRGQTPNYEQYF. As DNA, the CDR3 is TGTGCCATCAGGGGACAGACACCCAACTACGAGCAGTACTTC.

The chain joins TRBV14 to TRBJ1-2, with D possibly TRBD1 on 6 matching bases. The CDR3 runs to 16 residues. Germline V lookup: CDR1 SGHDN, CDR2 FVKESK. V shed 5 bases and J shed 4 bases, with 20 bases lying between them. CDR3 amino acids: CASSSQLTGLGYGYTF. CDR3 bases: TGTGCCAGCAGCTCCCAACTTACAGGGTTGGGCTATGGCTACACCTTC.

For the CDR3, the DNA is TGTGCCACCACGGACAGGAATAATGAAAAACTGTTTTTT. Its translation: CATTDRNNEKLFF. The V gene is TRBV6-5, the J gene TRBJ1-4, with 7 bases aligning to TRBD1. Germline values: CDR1 MNHEY, CDR2 SVGAGI. The CDR3 is made up of 13 amino acids. The V segment lost 10 bases and the J segment 4 bases; nucleotides outside the gene matches: 6.

The J gene is TRBJ1-5, the V gene TRBV25-1; 8 bases line up with TRBD1. V gave up 4 bases and J gave up 5 bases; unmatched junction bases: 10. This CDR3 has 16 residues. In germline, CDR1 is MGHDK, CDR2 SYGVNS. The CDR3 region has the DNA TGTGCCAGCAGTGGGGCCGGGACAGGAGGGCATCAGCCCCAGCATTTT. This translates into CASSGAGTGGHQPQHF.

V usage is TRBV19 and J usage is TRBJ2-7, with D tentatively TRBD1 or TRBD2 (5 bases each). The V gene lost 5 bases and the J gene lost 3 bases, with 11 bases spanning the gap. Germline V gene lookup returns CDR1 LNHDA and CDR2 SQIVND (reference sequence). The CDR3 has 13 amino acids. The CDR3 reads CASSRDQLYEQYF. CDR3 sequence (DNA): TGTGCCAGTAGTCGGGACCAGCTCTACGAGCAGTACTTC.

J is TRBJ1-4 and V is TRBV27; weak D call: TRBD1 (6 bases). Germline CDR1 is MNHEY and CDR2 is SMNVEV (reference sequence). V lost 6 bases, J lost 4 bases, and 12 bases lay in between. The CDR3 has 14 residues. The CDR3 DNA is TGTGCCAGCAGACGCCAACAGGGTAATGAAAAACTGTTTTTT. Its protein is CASRRQQGNEKLFF.